This T cell receptor beta chain originates from a study of response to subunit inactivated influenza vaccine. The sample holds a few counts of this clonotype. TCRdb fed the RT-PCR reads into MiXCR, producing one record per CDR3 protein. The sample includes more than 500,000 distinct CDR3 sequences, approximately 10% seen only once; the top ten take about 11%. V lost 2 bases and J lost 6; bases outside the gene matches: 10. CDR3 length equals 15 residues. CDR1 MGHRA and CDR2 YSYEKL come from the germline V gene. Another study also made use of these data, one on T cells expressing NK-cell markers. That work states: The cDNA for TCR beta came from 5'RACE template switching with UMIs.

The sample consisted of PBMCs from blood, taken on the day of vaccination. The chain joins TRBV4-1 to TRBJ2-7; 7 bases line up with TRBD1. The receptor was derived from a man in his fifties who received an inactivated influenza vaccine. The chain's CDR3 is CASSQSLGGWGEQYF. The CDR3 DNA reads TGCGCCAGCAGCCAAAGTTTAGGGGGCTGGGGCGAGCAGTACTTC.